This T cell receptor beta chain was found in a study of vaccination and CD4 T cells after COVID-19. Study at large: Investigators took post-vaccine samples a median about 65 days after dose two, within a range of 14 to 241.

CDR1 is SGDLS and CDR2 is YYNGEE in the germline V gene. The CDR3 has 18 amino acids. V dropped 0 bases and J dropped 5; count of bases not matched to a gene: 14. Treatment specified: roughly 10-day PBMC culture with coronavirus spike peptide pools or control peptides (ViraFEST assay). Study-wide points: Spike mono-reactive clones accounted for 304 of the 307 vaccine-specific clones found in convalescent patients.

Sequencing of cultured CD4+ T cell DNA used the Oncomine TCR Beta short-read assay. TCRdb called the PCR reads again in MiXCR, with one record for every CDR3 protein. Of under 15,000 distinct CDR3 sequences in the sample, around 56% were seen once. Regarding this clonotype: Its antigen is undetermined.

The receptor's source is a human donor who had recovered from COVID-19. The chain has TRBV9 and TRBJ2-5; 9 positions match TRBD2. The source material was CD4+ T cells from blood, cultured in vitro. In DNA, the CDR3 is TGTGCCAGCAGCGTAGGAATAAGTCTAGCGGGAACCCAGGAGACCCAGTACTTC. Translated, it gives CASSVGISLAGTQETQYF.